This T cell receptor (beta chain) was identified during a study of Ad26.COV2.S vaccination and SARS-CoV-2 variants. Background on the study: Donor got 5x10^10 or 1x10^11 viral particles of Ad26.COV2.S. Study findings and constraints: It is possible that the TCR breadth and depth analyses underestimated the total T cell responses. Spike-specific TCR breadth ran higher among vaccine recipients than placebo recipients.

As for treatment: some 19 received Ad26.COV2.S at low or high dose, single or two shots; 5 received placebo; per-sample allocation not given. After the first vaccine or placebo injection, samples were drawn on day 63. The protocol was immunoSEQ multiplex PCR, while the TCRdb copy is restricted to in-frame clones and leaves out a portion. The data contain fewer than 600,000 clones, 80% to 90% of them seen just once; the ten biggest clones take up 1.7%. V was trimmed by 1 base and J by 2 bases, leaving 18 bases between them. Germline V gene sequence: CDR1 MGHRA, CDR2 YSYEKL. This CDR3 has 18 amino acids. Details on this clone: Its specificity is unknown.

The rearrangement uses TRBV4-1 and TRBJ2-1, with a tentative D call TRBD1 (6 bases). The starting material was peripheral blood, obtained in a trial of Ad26.COV2.S vaccine versus placebo. The receptor was isolated from a person between 18 and 59 years old who received the Ad26.COV2.S COVID-19 vaccine or a placebo. In DNA form, the CDR3 reads TGCGCCAGCAGCCAAGTTGACTTTTCGCAGGGGCCCTACAATGAGCAGTTCTTC. Its translation: CASSQVDFSQGPYNEQFF.